This T cell receptor beta chain was documented in a study of OX40 agonist ivuxolimab in advanced cancers. Study-wide context: Past anti-PD-1, anti-PD-L1 or anti-CTLA-4 therapy was accepted, and roughly 38% had received some.

Profiling relied on immunoSEQ multiplex PCR, and the TCRdb table lists in-frame clones only, not all of them. The table lists about 88,000 clones, around 85% of them singletons. Trimming pared 0 bases from V and 4 bases from J, leaving 22 bases between. This CDR3 has 19 amino acids. CDR1 is SEHNR, CDR2 FQNEAQ, per germline (reference sequence). The sample consisted of CD4+ or CD8+ T cells sorted from blood, taken in a trial of the OX40 agonist ivuxolimab. The sequence derives from an adult with an advanced solid tumor such as melanoma, head and neck, liver or kidney cancer. This sequence joins TRBV7-9 and TRBJ2-1, with D perhaps matching TRBD1 or TRBD2 (6 bases each). The chain's CDR3 is CASSLARYAGPRGYNEQFF. The CDR3 nucleotides are TGTGCCAGCAGCTTAGCTAGGTATGCGGGGCCAAGGGGGTACAATGAGCAGTTCTTC.